This entry concerns a single T cell receptor beta chain. Only in-frame clones appear in the TCRdb table, and some are missing; sequencing was by immunoSEQ multiplex PCR. The data show roughly 93,000 clones, nearly 97% seen once. CDR1 is MGHRA, CDR2 YSYEKL, per germline. Unmatched junction bases numbered 8, after V lost 5 bases and J lost 4 bases. The CDR3 runs to 16 residues. The data belong to a study of technical replicates of blood from several donors. The receptor was isolated from a human donor in good health. The sequenced sample consisted of T cells isolated from PBMCs. The rearrangement joins TRBV4-1 to TRBJ2-5, with 12 nucleotides matching TRBD2. The CDR3 nucleotides read TGCGCCAGCAGCGAACTAGCGGGGGGCCGTGGAGAGACCCAGTACTTC. Protein sequence: CASSELAGGRGETQYF.